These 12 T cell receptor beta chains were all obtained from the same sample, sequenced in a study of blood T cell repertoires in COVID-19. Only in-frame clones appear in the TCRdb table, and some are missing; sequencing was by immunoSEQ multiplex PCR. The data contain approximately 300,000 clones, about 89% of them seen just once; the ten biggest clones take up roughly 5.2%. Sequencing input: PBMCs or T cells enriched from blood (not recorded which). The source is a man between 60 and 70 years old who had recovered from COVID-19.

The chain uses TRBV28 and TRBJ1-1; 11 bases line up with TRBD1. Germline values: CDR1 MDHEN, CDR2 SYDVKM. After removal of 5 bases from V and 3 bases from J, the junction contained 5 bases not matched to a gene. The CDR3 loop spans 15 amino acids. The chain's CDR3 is CASSRWDRGDTEAFF. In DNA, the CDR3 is TGTGCCAGCAGTAGATGGGACAGGGGGGACACTGAAGCTTTCTTT.

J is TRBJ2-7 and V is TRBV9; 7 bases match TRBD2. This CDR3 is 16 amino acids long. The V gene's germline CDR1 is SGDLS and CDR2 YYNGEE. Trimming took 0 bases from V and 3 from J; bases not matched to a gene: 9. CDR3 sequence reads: CASSVEKSGGIYEQYF. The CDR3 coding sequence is TGTGCCAGCAGCGTAGAGAAATCGGGAGGAATCTACGAGCAGTACTTC.

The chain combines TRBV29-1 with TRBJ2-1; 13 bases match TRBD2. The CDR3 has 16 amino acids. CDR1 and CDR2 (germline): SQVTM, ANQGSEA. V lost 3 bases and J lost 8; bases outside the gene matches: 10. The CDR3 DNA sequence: TGCAGCGTTGAGGTGGGACTAGCGGGAAGTAGGGATGAGCAGTTCTTC. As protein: CSVEVGLAGSRDEQFF.

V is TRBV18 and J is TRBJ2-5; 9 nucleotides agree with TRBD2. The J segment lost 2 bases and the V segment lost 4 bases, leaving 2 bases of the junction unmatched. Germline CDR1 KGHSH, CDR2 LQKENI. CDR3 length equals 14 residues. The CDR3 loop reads CASSLLAGQETQYF. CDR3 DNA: TGTGCCAGCTCACTTCTAGCGGGGCAAGAGACCCAGTACTTC.

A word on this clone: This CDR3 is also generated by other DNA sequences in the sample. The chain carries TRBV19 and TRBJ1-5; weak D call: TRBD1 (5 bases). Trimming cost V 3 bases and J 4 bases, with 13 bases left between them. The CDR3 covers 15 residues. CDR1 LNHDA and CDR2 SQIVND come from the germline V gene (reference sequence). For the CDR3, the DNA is TGTGCCAGTAGTATCGGGGGTGGATCAAATCAGCCCCAGCATTTT. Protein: CASSIGGGSNQPQHF.

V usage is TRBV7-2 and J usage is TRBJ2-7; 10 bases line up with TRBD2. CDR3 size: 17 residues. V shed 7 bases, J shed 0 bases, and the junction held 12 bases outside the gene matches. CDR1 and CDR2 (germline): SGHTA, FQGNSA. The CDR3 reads CASTSASGRPDSYEQYF. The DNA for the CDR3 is TGTGCCAGCACATCGGCTAGCGGGAGACCTGACTCCTACGAGCAGTACTTC. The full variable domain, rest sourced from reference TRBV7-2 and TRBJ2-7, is GAGVSQSPSNKVTEKGKDVELRCDPISGHTALYWYRQSLGQGLEFLIYFQGNSAPDKSGLPSDRFSAERTGGSVSTLTIQRTQQEDSAVYLCASTSASGRPDSYEQYFGPGTRLTVT.

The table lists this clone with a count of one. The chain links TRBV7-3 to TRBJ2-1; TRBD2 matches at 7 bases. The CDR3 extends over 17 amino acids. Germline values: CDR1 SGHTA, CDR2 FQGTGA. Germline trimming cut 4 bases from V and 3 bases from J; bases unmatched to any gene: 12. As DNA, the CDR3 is TGTGCCAGCAGCTGTCACACTAGCGTGAGTTACTACAATGAGCAGTTCTTC. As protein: CASSCHTSVSYYNEQFF.

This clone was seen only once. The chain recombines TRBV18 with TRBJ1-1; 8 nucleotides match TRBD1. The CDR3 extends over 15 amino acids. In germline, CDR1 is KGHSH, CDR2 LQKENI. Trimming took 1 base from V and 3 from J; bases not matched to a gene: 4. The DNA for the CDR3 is TGTGCCAGCTCACCACGTCAGGGGGCAGACACTGAAGCTTTCTTT. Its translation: CASSPRQGADTEAFF.

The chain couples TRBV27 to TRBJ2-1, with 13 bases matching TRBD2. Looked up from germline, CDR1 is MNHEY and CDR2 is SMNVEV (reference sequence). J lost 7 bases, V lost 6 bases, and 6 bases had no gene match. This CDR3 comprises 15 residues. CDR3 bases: TGTGCCAGCAGGAGAGGGACTAGCGGGAAGAATGAGCAGTTCTTC. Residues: CASRRGTSGKNEQFF.

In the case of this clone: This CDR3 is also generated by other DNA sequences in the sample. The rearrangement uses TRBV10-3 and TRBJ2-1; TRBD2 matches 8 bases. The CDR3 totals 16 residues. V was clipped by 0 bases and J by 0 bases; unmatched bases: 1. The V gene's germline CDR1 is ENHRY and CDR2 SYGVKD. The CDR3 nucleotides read TGTGCCATCAGTGAGTCCACTAGCGGCTCCTACAATGAGCAGTTCTTC. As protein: CAISESTSGSYNEQFF.

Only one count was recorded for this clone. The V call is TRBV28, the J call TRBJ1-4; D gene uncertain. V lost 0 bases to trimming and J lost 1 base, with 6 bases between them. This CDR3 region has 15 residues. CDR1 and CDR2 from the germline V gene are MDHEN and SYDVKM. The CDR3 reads CASSLWRETNEKLFF. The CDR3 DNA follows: TGTGCCAGCAGTTTATGGAGGGAAACTAATGAAAAACTGTTTTTT. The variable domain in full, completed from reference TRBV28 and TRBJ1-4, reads DVKVTQSSRYLVKRTGEKVFLECVQDMDHENMFWYRQDPGLGLRLIYFSYDVKMKEKGDIPEGYSVSREKKERFSLILESASTNQTSMYLCASSLWRETNEKLFFGSGTQLSVL.

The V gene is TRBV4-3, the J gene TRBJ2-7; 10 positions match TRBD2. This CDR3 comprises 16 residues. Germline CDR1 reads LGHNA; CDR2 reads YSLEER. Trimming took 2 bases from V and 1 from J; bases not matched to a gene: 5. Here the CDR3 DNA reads TGCGCCAGCAGCCAACAACTAGCGGGGCTTTCCTACGAGCAGTACTTC. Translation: CASSQQLAGLSYEQYF.